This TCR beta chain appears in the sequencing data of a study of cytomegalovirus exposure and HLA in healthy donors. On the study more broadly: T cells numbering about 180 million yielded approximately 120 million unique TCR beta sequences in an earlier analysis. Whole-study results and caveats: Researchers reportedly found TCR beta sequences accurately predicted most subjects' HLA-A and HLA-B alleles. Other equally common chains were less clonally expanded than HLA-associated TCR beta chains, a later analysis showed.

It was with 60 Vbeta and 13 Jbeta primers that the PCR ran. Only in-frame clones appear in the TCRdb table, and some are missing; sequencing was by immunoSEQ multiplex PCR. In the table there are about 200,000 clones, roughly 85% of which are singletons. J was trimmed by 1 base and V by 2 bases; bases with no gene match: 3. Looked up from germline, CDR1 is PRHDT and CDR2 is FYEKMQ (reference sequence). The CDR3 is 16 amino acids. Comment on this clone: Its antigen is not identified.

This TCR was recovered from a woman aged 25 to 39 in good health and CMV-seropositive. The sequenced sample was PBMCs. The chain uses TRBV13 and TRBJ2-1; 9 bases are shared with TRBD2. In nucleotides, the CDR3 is TGTGCCAGCAGCTTAACGGCGGGAGGGTCCTACAATGAGCAGTTCTTC. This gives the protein CASSLTAGGSYNEQFF.